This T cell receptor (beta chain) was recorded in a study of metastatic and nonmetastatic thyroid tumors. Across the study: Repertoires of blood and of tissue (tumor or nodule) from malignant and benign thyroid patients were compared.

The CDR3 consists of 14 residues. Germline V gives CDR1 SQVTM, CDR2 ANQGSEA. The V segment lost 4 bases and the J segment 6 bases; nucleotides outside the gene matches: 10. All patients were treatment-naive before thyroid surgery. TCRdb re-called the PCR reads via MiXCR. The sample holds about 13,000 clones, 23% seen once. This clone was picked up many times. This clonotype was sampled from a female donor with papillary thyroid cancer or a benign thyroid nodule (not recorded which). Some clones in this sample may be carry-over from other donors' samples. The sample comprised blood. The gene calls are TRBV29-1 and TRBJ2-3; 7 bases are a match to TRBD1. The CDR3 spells CSVGLGTVSDTQYF. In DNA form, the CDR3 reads TGCAGCGTTGGGCTCGGGACAGTTTCGGATACGCAGTATTTT.